Following are 20 T cell receptor beta chains from one sample sequenced in a study of shared clonotypes between healthy human individuals. Sequencing was performed with immunoSEQ multiplex PCR; in TCRdb, only in-frame clones are kept and a portion is missing. Of approximately 650,000 clones in the sample, about 95% were seen once. Cells designated naive CD8 were CD45RO-negative and were positively selected for CCR7, with terminally differentiated effector memory CD45RA+ cells excluded. The sequencing sample was made of naive CD8+ T cells sorted from blood. Receptors originate from a woman younger than 45 in good health.

The genes are TRBV19 and TRBJ1-3; D gene unclear. The V end lost 3 bases, the J end lost 0 bases, and 9 bases lay between the germline ends. Per the germline V gene, CDR1 is LNHDA and CDR2 is SQIVND (reference sequence). The CDR3 is 15 residues long. CDR3 amino acids: CASSIWYASGNTIYF. The CDR3 DNA reads TGTGCCAGTAGTATTTGGTACGCCTCTGGAAACACCATATATTTT. The complete variable domain, with remaining parts taken from reference TRBV19 and TRBJ1-3, reads DGGITQSPKYLFRKEGQNVTLSCEQNLNHDAMYWYRQDPGQGLRLIYYSQIVNDFQKGDIAEGYSVSREKKESFPLTVTSAQKNPTAFYLCASSIWYASGNTIYFGEGSWLTVV.

The chain links TRBV15 to TRBJ2-1; the D gene could be TRBD1 or TRBD2 (5 bases each). Trimming stripped 7 bases from V and 5 bases from J, with 12 bases between. Germline assignment: CDR1 LNHNV and CDR2 YYDKDF (reference sequence). This CDR3 spans 13 amino acids. CDR3 region: CATTVGTHNEQFF. CDR3 DNA sequence: TGTGCCACCACCGTTGGGACCCACAATGAGCAGTTCTTC.

This sequence joins TRBV28 and TRBJ1-3; D uncertain. V dropped 5 bases and J dropped 4 bases, with 12 bases sitting between them. Germline V gene lookup returns CDR1 MDHEN and CDR2 SYDVKM. The CDR3 sequence is 14 residues long. The DNA for the CDR3 is TGTGCCAGCAGTACCACAATCGGCGGAAACACCATATATTTT. Residues: CASSTTIGGNTIYF. The whole variable domain, remainder taken from reference TRBV28 and TRBJ1-3, is DVKVTQSSRYLVKRTGEKVFLECVQDMDHENMFWYRQDPGLGLRLIYFSYDVKMKEKGDIPEGYSVSREKKERFSLILESASTNQTSMYLCASSTTIGGNTIYFGEGSWLTVV.

This chain links TRBV23-1 with TRBJ2-1, with TRBD2 identical over 10 bases. TRBV23-1 is placed among ORFs of uncertain function. After removal of 2 bases from V and 7 bases from J, the junction contained 8 bases not matched to a gene. The CDR3 contains 16 residues. The CDR3 here is CASSQLLAGTDNEQFF. Written as DNA, the CDR3 is TGCGCCAGCAGTCAACTACTAGCGGGGACTGATAATGAGCAGTTCTTC.

The chain couples TRBV28 to TRBJ2-1, with TRBD2 matching 11 bases. The V gene end was trimmed by 9 bases and the J gene end by 8 bases; junction bases not matched to a gene: 12. Germline CDR1 and CDR2: MDHEN and SYDVKM. The CDR3 spans 15 residues. The CDR3 bases are TGTGCCAGTTCAATCTTAGCGGGAGGGCAGGATGAGCAGTTCTTC. This encodes CASSILAGGQDEQFF.

This clone was observed a handful of times. The chain couples TRBV6-6 to TRBJ1-1; D ambiguous. V dropped 4 bases and J dropped 4 bases, with 4 bases sitting between them. This CDR3 is built from 11 residues. The germline V gene has CDR1 MNHNY and CDR2 SVGAGI (reference sequence). CDR3 protein: CASSFLTEAFF. The CDR3 nucleotides read TGTGCCAGCAGTTTTCTCACTGAAGCTTTCTTT.

This chain connects TRBV5-6 to TRBJ2-7; 12 bases line up with TRBD1. The germline gives CDR1 SGHDT, CDR2 YYEEEE. Germline trimming cut 2 bases from V and 6 bases from J; bases unmatched to any gene: 6. The CDR3 has 15 amino acids. The CDR3 here is CASSFVTGQGAEQYF. In DNA, the CDR3 is TGTGCCAGCAGCTTCGTAACGGGACAGGGGGCCGAGCAGTACTTC. Together with reference TRBV5-6 and TRBJ2-7, the CDR3 gives the full variable domain: DAGVTQSPTHLIKTRGQQVTLRCSPKSGHDTVSWYQQALGQGPQFIFQYYEEEERQRGNFPDRFSGHQFPNYSSELNVNALLLGDSALYLCASSFVTGQGAEQYFGPGTRLTVT.

The chain uses TRBV13 and TRBJ2-3; the D gene is possibly TRBD1 (6 bases). Germline V gene lookup returns CDR1 PRHDT and CDR2 FYEKMQ (reference sequence). The ends were cut back, 5 bases at V and 6 bases at J, with 15 bases in the middle. The CDR3 contains 14 residues. The CDR3 DNA reads as TGTGCCAGCAGCCGCAGGGGAGACCAGGATACGCAGTATTTT. Protein sequence: CASSRRGDQDTQYF.

The rearrangement uses TRBV2 and TRBJ2-5; D ambiguous. Deletions cut 2 bases from V and 1 base from J, with 14 bases between. CDR1 and CDR2 (germline): SNHLY, FYNNEI. The CDR3 is 16 amino acids. The CDR3 region has the DNA TGTGCCAGCAGTGAACGGTCTCGGGCCTTCCAAGAGACCCAGTACTTC. It encodes CASSERSRAFQETQYF.

The rearrangement uses TRBV30 and TRBJ2-5, with a tentative D call TRBD1 (5 bases). The germline V gene encodes CDR1 GTSNPN and CDR2 SVGIG (reference sequence). The ends were cut back, 2 bases at V and 5 bases at J, with 18 bases in the middle. The CDR3 is 15 residues long. CDR3 loop: CAWSQGFGSEETQYF. The DNA for the CDR3 is TGTGCCTGGAGTCAGGGTTTCGGGTCTGAGGAGACCCAGTACTTC.

V gene TRBV29-1 combines with J gene TRBJ2-3, with TRBD2 matching over 8 bases. Trimming at V came to 4 bases and at J to 2 bases, leaving 5 bases not matched to a gene. Germline CDR1 is SQVTM and CDR2 is ANQGSEA. This CDR3 spans 14 amino acids. The CDR3 protein is CSVVPAGVTDTQYF. CDR3 nucleotide sequence: TGCAGCGTTGTCCCAGCGGGAGTCACAGATACGCAGTATTTT.

The rearrangement joins TRBV27 to TRBJ2-7; D may be TRBD2 (6 bases). From germline, CDR1 is MNHEY and CDR2 SMNVEV (reference sequence). The CDR3 covers 14 residues. Trimming removed 6 bases at V and 4 bases at J, with 16 bases between. CDR3 nucleotide sequence: TGTGCCAGCAGCGCCGGGACTCCGAATTACGAGCAGTACTTC. The encoded protein is CASSAGTPNYEQYF.

V gene TRBV2 combines with J gene TRBJ2-5; TRBD1 agrees at 7 bases. The CDR3 sequence is 11 residues long. Germline V gene data show CDR1 as SNHLY and CDR2 as FYNNEI. CDR3 nucleotides: TGTGGCACAGGGGAAGGAGAGACCCAGTACTTC. Its translation is CGTGEGETQYF.

The J gene is TRBJ2-5, the V gene TRBV5-6; a weak D match, TRBD2 (5 bases). The V gene's germline CDR1 is SGHDT and CDR2 YYEEEE. CDR3 length equals 12 residues. The V end lost 4 bases, the J end lost 10 bases, and 14 bases lay between the germline ends. The CDR3 coding sequence is TGTGCCAGCAGCCGCCACCGGGGTGGCCAGTACTTC. This gives the protein CASSRHRGGQYF.

V gene TRBV4-1 combines with J gene TRBJ2-3, with D perhaps TRBD2 (6 bases). Germline values: CDR1 MGHRA, CDR2 YSYEKL. V gave up 2 bases and J gave up 4 bases, with 16 bases separating them. This CDR3 comprises 16 residues. The CDR3 nucleotides are TGCGCCAGCAGCCAAAGGTCTAGCGATTTCCCAGATACGCAGTATTTT. Translating it yields CASSQRSSDFPDTQYF.

The chain employs TRBV29-1 and TRBJ1-1; D is uncertain. Trimming took 3 bases from V and 8 from J, leaving 13 bases between them. CDR1 and CDR2 (germline): SQVTM, ANQGSEA. The CDR3 is 12 amino acids. The DNA of the CDR3 is TGCAGCGTTGAGAAGGGTGGGATCGAAGCTTTCTTT. Its protein product is CSVEKGGIEAFF.

The chain carries TRBV5-6 and TRBJ2-7; TRBD2 aligns across 8 bases. V gave up 0 bases and J gave up 4 bases; unmatched junction bases: 6. The CDR3 covers 15 residues. Germline loops: CDR1 SGHDT, CDR2 YYEEEE. CDR3 sequence reads: CASSLAGTSGYEQYF. In DNA form, the CDR3 reads TGTGCCAGCAGCTTGGCGGGCACTAGCGGTTACGAGCAGTACTTC.

Comments on this clone: Other DNA sequences in the sample encode the same CDR3. The chain joins TRBV11-2 to TRBJ2-7, with a possible D match to TRBD2 (6 bases). V dropped 1 base and J dropped 3 bases, with 7 bases sitting between them. CDR1 and CDR2 (germline): SGHAT, FQNNGV. The CDR3 sequence is 13 residues long. Here the CDR3 DNA reads TGTGCCAGCAGCTTAGGCGGGGACTACGAGCAGTACTTC. It specifies CASSLGGDYEQYF.

The gene calls are TRBV4-1 and TRBJ2-2, with TRBD2 matching 8 bases. J was trimmed by 5 bases and V by 2 bases; bases with no gene match: 7. This CDR3 has 16 amino acids. Germline assignment: CDR1 MGHRA and CDR2 YSYEKL. In DNA, the CDR3 is TGCGCCAGCAGCCAACAGGCGGGACTAGTGACCGGGGAGCTGTTTTTT. This sequence encodes CASSQQAGLVTGELFF.

V is TRBV11-2 and J is TRBJ2-1; the D is unclear. The germline gives CDR1 SGHAT, CDR2 FQNNGV. The CDR3 loop spans 15 amino acids. Trimming left V 2 bases short and J 3 bases short, with 11 bases between. The CDR3 spells CASSLTVNYYNEQFF. For the CDR3, the DNA is TGTGCCAGCAGCTTAACGGTGAATTACTACAATGAGCAGTTCTTC.